Sequencing of this TCR beta chain was carried out in a study of blood T cell repertoires in COVID-19. Across the whole study: Sample material is recorded as cDNA or gDNA derived from T cells, B-cell-depleted T cells, or PBMCs.

The CDR3 sequence is 14 residues long. V lost 0 bases, J lost 8 bases, and 14 bases lay in between. The germline CDR1 and CDR2 sequences are GTSNPN and SVGIG (reference sequence). Profiling relied on immunoSEQ multiplex PCR, and the TCRdb table lists in-frame clones only, not all of them. Of some 300,000 clones listed, 70% to 90% are singletons. The specimen sequenced was peripheral blood. The rearrangement links TRBV30 to TRBJ1-5; D is possibly TRBD1 (5 bases). The sequence derives from a woman in her twenties or thirties who had recovered from COVID-19. CDR3: CAWSVVGPGEPQHF. The DNA for the CDR3 is TGTGCCTGGAGTGTAGTTGGGCCGGGGGAGCCCCAGCATTTT.